Below are 29 T cell receptor beta chains sequenced from a single sample in a study of T cell repertoires in cytomegalovirus infection. Using its own MiXCR run on the reads, TCRdb lists one record per CDR3 protein. This sample carries about 300,000 distinct CDR3 sequences, roughly a tenth of them seen once, and the ten largest clones take 2% to 3%. Sequencing was carried out using PBMCs. Receptor source: a human donor in good health (CMV status not recorded). Some clones in this sample may be carry-over from other donors' samples.

This clonotype was detected ten times or more. The J gene is TRBJ1-4, the V gene TRBV7-9; the D gene is possibly TRBD1 (6 bases). CDR1 is SEHNR, CDR2 FQNEAQ, per germline (reference sequence). CDR3 length: 14 residues. With 5 bases removed from V and 8 bases from J, the gap between germline ends came to 15 bases. CDR3 DNA: TGTGCCAGCAGCCGCTACAGGGACGAAGAAAAACTGTTTTTT. Amino acid sequence: CASSRYRDEEKLFF.

This clonotype was counted many times. The gene calls are TRBV2 and TRBJ2-1, with 7 bases lining up with TRBD2. The CDR3 is 15 amino acids. Trimming removed 8 bases from V and 2 bases from J; junction bases left unmatched: 9. Germline assignment: CDR1 SNHLY and CDR2 FYNNEI. This chain's CDR3 is CASSRPGTTYNEQFF. CDR3 nucleotide sequence: TGTGCCAGCTCCCGACCAGGGACTACCTACAATGAGCAGTTCTTC.

This clonotype has ten or more counts. The chain joins TRBV6-2 or TRBV6-3 to TRBJ2-7; 8 bases align to TRBD1. This CDR3 has 14 residues. Germline V lookup: CDR1 MNHEY, CDR2 SVGEGT. The ends lost 7 bases at V and 0 bases at J; junction bases unmatched: 5. The CDR3 protein is CASKGDRRSYEQYV. DNA for the CDR3: TGTGCCAGCAAAGGGGACAGGCGCTCCTACGAGCAGTACGTC.

A note on this clonotype: A read error may produce the germline difference seen at one junction end. The V and J genes are TRBV20-1 and TRBJ2-4; weak D call: TRBD1 (5 bases). The CDR3 has 13 amino acids. In germline, CDR1 is DFQATT, CDR2 SNEGSKA (reference sequence). The CDR3 DNA follows: TGCAGTGCTCCTGACAGAGCCAAAAACATTCAGTATTTC. Protein: CSAPDRAKNIQYF.

This clonotype was counted ten times or more. The chain is built from TRBV28 and TRBJ1-1; D not certain. Germline assignment: CDR1 MDHEN and CDR2 SYDVKM. The CDR3 loop spans 14 amino acids. The V end was cut by 5 bases, the J end by 0 bases, with 10 bases between. CDR3: CASSPSVMNTEAFF. CDR3 nucleotides: TGTGCCAGCAGTCCCAGCGTGATGAACACTGAAGCTTTCTTT.

J is TRBJ1-2 and V is TRBV19; D unresolved. CDR1 LNHDA and CDR2 SQIVND come from the germline V gene (reference sequence). V was cut by 3 bases and J by 8 bases, with 16 bases left in between. CDR3 size: 14 residues. DNA of the CDR3: TGTGCCAGTAGTATCTCAGCCCTATTCGGCGGCTACACCTTC. Amino acids: CASSISALFGGYTF.

The chain combines TRBV14 with TRBJ1-1; D is unresolved. The CDR3 spans 15 residues. CDR1 is SGHDN, CDR2 FVKESK, per germline. V gave up 1 base and J gave up 0 bases, with 9 bases separating them. This CDR3 reads CASSQVARVNTEAFF. CDR3 nucleotide sequence: TGTGCCAGCAGCCAAGTCGCTCGGGTGAACACTGAAGCTTTCTTT.

This clonotype was picked up many times. This CDR3 is CASSYSPGQINYGYTF. CDR3 nucleotide sequence: TGTGCCAGCAGTTACTCACCGGGACAGATTAACTATGGCTACACCTTC. The chain recombines TRBV6-5 with TRBJ1-2, with TRBD1 identical over 7 bases. The trim removed 0 bases at V and 1 base at J, leaving 5 bases unmatched. Germline V gene lookup returns CDR1 MNHEY and CDR2 SVGAGI. The CDR3 runs 16 residues.

This clonotype was detected ten times or more. This chain joins TRBV6-2 or TRBV6-3 and TRBJ2-7; no firm D call. The CDR3 loop spans 13 amino acids. V was cut by 6 bases and J by 2 bases, with 11 bases left in between. Germline loops: CDR1 MNHEY, CDR2 SVGEGT. CDR3 loop: CASRKVGTYEQYF. In nucleotides, the CDR3 is TGTGCCAGCAGAAAGGTGGGGACCTACGAGCAGTACTTC.

V usage is TRBV28 and J usage is TRBJ1-2; D is ambiguous. The V and J ends lost 5 bases and 2 bases respectively, with 9 bases between them. CDR3 length: 13 residues. The germline V gene encodes CDR1 MDHEN and CDR2 SYDVKM. DNA for the CDR3: TGTGCCAGCAGTGTACAGTTCAACTATGGCTACACCTTC. Residues: CASSVQFNYGYTF.

This clonotype appeared once. The J gene is TRBJ2-1, the V gene TRBV20-1, with 10 bases aligning to TRBD2. Germline trimming cut 6 bases from V and 3 bases from J; bases unmatched to any gene: 8. The CDR3 extends over 15 amino acids. From germline, CDR1 is DFQATT and CDR2 SNEGSKA (reference sequence). The chain's CDR3 is CSAQTSGLNYNEQFF. Written as DNA, the CDR3 is TGCAGTGCCCAGACTAGCGGGTTAAACTACAATGAGCAGTTCTTC.

This clonotype has a count of ten or more. V is TRBV5-1 and J is TRBJ1-2; D uncertain. Germline values: CDR1 SGHRS, CDR2 YFSETQ. V was clipped by 1 base and J by 5 bases, with 9 bases between them. The CDR3 covers 13 residues. The CDR3 loop is CASSLIKEYGYTF. The CDR3 DNA reads TGCGCCAGCAGCTTGATTAAAGAGTATGGCTACACCTTC.

Many counts were recorded for this clonotype. The chain uses TRBV15 and TRBJ1-2; D is undetermined. V lost 5 bases, J lost 7 bases, and 14 bases lay in between. Per the germline V gene, CDR1 is LNHNV and CDR2 is YYDKDF (reference sequence). The CDR3 sequence is 13 residues long. This CDR3 reads CATSGFARTGYTF. In nucleotides, the CDR3 is TGTGCCACCAGCGGATTTGCCCGCACTGGCTACACCTTC.

Ten or more counts support this clonotype. This chain uses TRBV7-2 with TRBJ1-2; possibly TRBD1 for D (5 bases). Germline loops: CDR1 SGHTA, CDR2 FQGNSA. Trimming shortened V by 0 bases and J by 2 bases, and 7 bases separated the two germline ends. The CDR3 totals 14 residues. The CDR3 region is CASSLARDNYGYTF. The DNA of the CDR3 is TGTGCCAGCAGCTTAGCCCGGGACAACTATGGCTACACCTTC. Complete variable domain (other parts from reference TRBV7-2 and TRBJ1-2): GAGVSQSPSNKVTEKGKDVELRCDPISGHTALYWYRQSLGQGLEFLIYFQGNSAPDKSGLPSDRFSAERTGGSVSTLTIQRTQQEDSAVYLCASSLARDNYGYTFGSGTRLTVV.

There are many counts of this clonotype. V and J are TRBV5-1 and TRBJ2-7, with 8 bases that match TRBD1. V was pared by 4 bases and J by 4 bases, with 7 bases of the junction left unmatched. CDR1 is SGHRS, CDR2 YFSETQ, per germline. The CDR3 covers 14 residues. CDR3 sequence: CASSPGQASYEQYF. The CDR3 bases are TGCGCCAGCAGCCCGGGACAGGCGAGTTACGAGCAGTACTTC.

The CDR3 nucleotides read TGTGCCAGCAGCTTGGAGGGGCTTGACACTGAAGCTTTCTTT. It specifies CASSLEGLDTEAFF. The genes are TRBV5-6 and TRBJ1-1; TRBD1 might be the D (5 bases). CDR1 is SGHDT and CDR2 is YYEEEE in the germline V gene. The CDR3 extends over 14 amino acids. Trimming removed 0 bases from V and 3 bases from J, with 9 bases in between.

This clonotype was detected many times. This rearrangement joins TRBV28 to TRBJ2-7; 8 bases are a match to TRBD2. Trimming cost V 3 bases and J 0 bases; bases outside gene matches: 4. The CDR3 runs to 15 residues. Looked up from germline, CDR1 is MDHEN and CDR2 is SYDVKM. The CDR3: CASSFAGGPSYEQYV. DNA of the CDR3: TGTGCCAGCAGTTTCGCGGGGGGCCCCTCCTACGAGCAGTACGTC.

This clonotype was recorded at least ten times. The chain links TRBV5-1 to TRBJ2-1; D remains unclear. This CDR3 is 18 amino acids long. V lost 0 bases and J 0 bases, leaving 16 bases between the germline ends. Germline CDR1 reads SGHRS; CDR2 reads YFSETQ. The CDR3 here is CASSLGGSSRFSYNEQFF. DNA of the CDR3: TGCGCCAGCAGCTTGGGTGGGTCCAGCAGGTTCTCCTACAATGAGCAGTTCTTC.

This clonotype showed up many times. V gene TRBV19 combines with J gene TRBJ2-1; unclear D gene. The CDR3 length is 14 residues. Germline CDR1 and CDR2: LNHDA and SQIVND (reference sequence). Trimming removed 0 bases at V and 8 bases at J, with 11 bases between. The CDR3 sequence: CASSIESYDYEQFF. CDR3 DNA sequence: TGTGCCAGTAGTATAGAATCCTATGACTATGAGCAGTTCTTC.

The chain joins TRBV20-1 to TRBJ2-1; possible D gene TRBD1, 5 bases. Trimming shortened V by 0 bases and J by 6 bases, and 15 bases separated the two germline ends. The V gene's germline CDR1 is DFQATT and CDR2 SNEGSKA (reference sequence). The CDR3 is made up of 15 amino acids. This CDR3 reads CSARDGIRVSNEQFF. The CDR3 DNA reads as TGCAGTGCTAGAGACGGTATCAGGGTGTCCAATGAGCAGTTCTTC.

This clonotype has a count of ten or more. This sequence joins TRBV19 and TRBJ1-1; no reliable D call. The CDR3 totals 13 residues. CDR1 is LNHDA and CDR2 is SQIVND in the germline V gene (reference sequence). Trimming removed 8 bases at V and 0 bases at J, with 10 bases between. The DNA of the CDR3 is TGTGCCAGTGCCGTGGGTATGAACACTGAAGCTTTCTTT. Amino acid sequence: CASAVGMNTEAFF.

For this clonotype: A much larger clone differs from this one at a single base, so this may be a read error. This sequence joins TRBV15 and TRBJ1-4; no definite D call. Germline assignment: CDR1 LNHNV and CDR2 YYDKDF (reference sequence). The CDR3 sequence is 16 residues long. CDR3 nucleotides: TGTGCCACCAGCAGAACTTTAGGGCGGGCTAATGAAAAACCGTTTTTT. It translates to CATSRTLGRANEKPFF.

This clonotype was recorded many times. This chain joins TRBV5-5 and TRBJ2-4; no clear D. There are 11 residues in the CDR3. The germline V gene encodes CDR1 SGHKS and CDR2 YYEKEE (reference sequence). With 4 bases removed from V and 5 bases from J, the gap between germline ends came to 4 bases. DNA of the CDR3: TGTGCCAGCAGCATCCAAAACATTCAGTACTTC. Residues: CASSIQNIQYF. The whole variable domain, remainder taken from reference TRBV5-5 and TRBJ2-4, is DAGVTQSPTHLIKTRGQQVTLRCSPISGHKSVSWYQQVLGQGPQFIFQYYEKEERGRGNFPDRFSARQFPNYSSELNVNALLLGDSALYLCASSIQNIQYFGAGTRLSVL.

This clonotype was seen many times. This chain uses TRBV29-1 with TRBJ1-3; no definite D call. Trimming removed 1 base at V and 4 bases at J, with 5 bases between. Germline V gives CDR1 SQVTM, CDR2 ANQGSEA. There are 12 residues in the CDR3. The CDR3 spells CSVEGGGNTIYF. DNA of the CDR3: TGCAGCGTTGAAGGCGGGGGAAACACCATATATTTT.

This chain uses TRBV27 with TRBJ2-6, with unresolved D. V gave up 6 bases and J gave up 2 bases, with 11 bases separating them. Germline V lookup: CDR1 MNHEY, CDR2 SMNVEV (reference sequence). CDR3 length: 15 amino acids. CDR3 coding DNA: TGTGCCAGCAGCTTTCGGGTTACTGGGGCCAACGTCCTGACTTTC. Protein product: CASSFRVTGANVLTF.

This clonotype was detected many times. The chain employs TRBV6-2 or TRBV6-3 and TRBJ1-1; the D gene is possibly TRBD1 (5 bases). Deletions cut 0 bases from V and 10 bases from J, with 15 bases between. Per the germline V gene, CDR1 is MNHEY and CDR2 is SVGEGT. This CDR3 contains 14 residues. This chain's CDR3 is CASSYSKGRLLAFF. CDR3 coding DNA: TGTGCCAGCAGTTACTCGAAGGGACGGCTCCTAGCTTTCTTT.

This clonotype came up many times. The rearrangement uses TRBV27 and TRBJ2-1; D might be TRBD2 (6 bases). Looked up from germline, CDR1 is MNHEY and CDR2 is SMNVEV (reference sequence). V was trimmed by 6 bases and J by 1 base, leaving 16 bases between them. The CDR3 has 16 residues. CDR3: CASSQGLLPSYNEQFF. CDR3 DNA sequence: TGTGCCAGCAGCCAGGGACTTCTCCCATCCTACAATGAGCAGTTCTTC.

The table lists this clonotype with many counts. The CDR3 DNA sequence: TGTGCCAGCAGCCCCCGGACCTGGGCATCTGGAAACACCATATATTTT. It codes for CASSPRTWASGNTIYF. V gene TRBV7-2 combines with J gene TRBJ1-3; D is uncertain. V was trimmed by 5 bases and J by 1 base, leaving 15 bases between them. This CDR3 spans 16 amino acids. CDR1 is SGHTA, CDR2 FQGNSA, per germline.

This clonotype was detected many times. The V and J genes are TRBV6-2 or TRBV6-3 and TRBJ2-3; D not resolved. The CDR3 is made up of 12 amino acids. Per the germline V gene, CDR1 is MNHEY and CDR2 is SVGEGT. V was shortened by 7 bases and J by 7 bases, with 12 bases between the two germline ends. The CDR3 region has the DNA TGTGCCAGCAACGACGTGCGAAATACGCAGTATTTT. Translation: CASNDVRNTQYF.